This TCR beta chain appears in the sequencing data of a study of blood T cell repertoires in COVID-19. Overall study: COVID-19 samples, acute and convalescent, were from the United States, Italy and Spain.

Data came from immunoSEQ multiplex PCR; TCRdb stores just in-frame clones and leaves some out. The data hold about 200,000 clones, with more than 70% observed a single time. Germline CDR1 and CDR2: MGHDK and SYGVNS. The CDR3 totals 13 residues. V lost 4 bases and J 3 bases, leaving 9 bases between the germline ends. The specimen sequenced was PBMCs or T cells enriched from blood (not recorded which). The TCR was taken from a man in his forties with acute COVID-19. V gene TRBV25-1 combines with J gene TRBJ1-2; TRBD1 might be the D (5 bases). CDR3 in amino acids: CASSVQEYYGYTF. In DNA form, the CDR3 reads TGTGCCAGCAGTGTACAGGAATACTATGGCTACACCTTC.